One sample yielded the 18 T cell receptor beta chains listed below, sequenced in a study of blood T cell repertoires in COVID-19. The assay was immunoSEQ multiplex PCR, and TCRdb's table has in-frame clones only and misses some. Among 280,000 or so clones listed, 85% to 90% were seen once. The source material was peripheral blood. The receptors shown here come from a human donor in a cohort sampled during active COVID-19.

This chain links TRBV27 with TRBJ2-4, with 13 bases matching TRBD2. The CDR3 has 18 amino acids. With V trimmed by 5 bases and J by 8 bases, 15 bases remained unmatched. The germline CDR1 and CDR2 sequences are MNHEY and SMNVEV (reference sequence). The CDR3, as DNA: TGTGCCAGCAGTGCCGCCGGGACTAGCGGGGCCCTTCTGGACATTCAGTACTTC. It yields the protein CASSAAGTSGALLDIQYF.

The chain recombines TRBV20-1 with TRBJ1-5; D is undetermined. V was clipped by 3 bases and J by 3 bases, with 9 bases between them. The V gene's germline CDR1 is DFQATT and CDR2 SNEGSKA (reference sequence). This CDR3 comprises 13 residues. This CDR3 is CSASYSFNQPQHF. The CDR3, as DNA: TGCAGTGCTAGTTACAGTTTCAATCAGCCCCAGCATTTT.

The chain joins TRBV6-6 to TRBJ1-3, with D possibly matching TRBD1 (5 bases). Germline V gives CDR1 MNHNY, CDR2 SVGAGI (reference sequence). This CDR3 is 15 amino acids long. The ends were cut back, 7 bases at V and 0 bases at J, with 13 bases in the middle. The CDR3 coding sequence is TGTGCCAGCACTATCTACAGGTCCTCTGGAAACACCATATATTTT. As protein: CASTIYRSSGNTIYF.

This rearrangement joins TRBV29-1 to TRBJ2-6, with D unclear. With 2 bases removed from V and 0 bases from J, the gap between germline ends came to 5 bases. The length of the CDR3 is 14 residues. The germline gives CDR1 SQVTM, CDR2 ANQGSEA. Written as DNA, the CDR3 is TGCAGCGTTGAACAGGTCTCTGGGGCCAACGTCCTGACTTTC. The encoded protein is CSVEQVSGANVLTF. Filled out from reference TRBV29-1 and TRBJ2-6, the complete variable domain reads SAVISQKPSRDICQRGTSLTIQCQVDSQVTMMFWYRQQPGQSLTLIATANQGSEATYESGFVIDKFPISRPNLTFSTLTVSNMSPEDSSIYLCSVEQVSGANVLTFGAGSRLTVL.

The rearrangement joins TRBV4-2 to TRBJ1-5; D ambiguous. The CDR3 spans 18 residues. The germline gives CDR1 LGHNA, CDR2 YNFKEQ. The V end was cut by 0 bases, the J end by 0 bases, with 15 bases between. This CDR3 reads CASSQEVQDPNSNQPQHF. The CDR3 DNA follows: TGTGCCAGCAGCCAAGAGGTGCAGGATCCAAATAGCAATCAGCCCCAGCATTTT.

J is TRBJ2-2 and V is TRBV3-1 (or the pseudogene TRBV3-2), with a possible D match to TRBD2 (5 bases). Germline V CDR1 and CDR2: LGHDT, YNNKEL (reference sequence). Trimming stripped 1 base from V and 8 bases from J, with 8 bases between. The CDR3 runs to 13 residues. Here the CDR3 reads CASSQVGAGELFF. DNA of the CDR3: TGTGCCAGCAGCCAAGTGGGAGCAGGGGAGCTGTTTTTT.

This chain joins TRBV5-4 and TRBJ2-2, with 14 bases lining up with TRBD2. This CDR3 region has 16 residues. Unmatched junction bases numbered 6, after V lost 4 bases and J lost 7 bases. In germline, CDR1 is SGHNT, CDR2 YYREEE (reference sequence). The chain's CDR3 is CASSPGLAGEGGELFF. CDR3 bases: TGTGCCAGCAGCCCGGGACTAGCGGGAGAGGGCGGGGAGCTGTTTTTT.

This chain links TRBV6-5 with TRBJ1-2, with TRBD1 matching 9 bases. CDR3 size: 13 residues. V dropped 7 bases and J dropped 8; count of bases not matched to a gene: 8. Per the germline V gene, CDR1 is MNHEY and CDR2 is SVGAGI. The CDR3 region is CASKDRGVRGYTF. As DNA, the CDR3 is TGTGCCAGCAAGGACAGGGGAGTACGGGGCTACACCTTC.

V gene TRBV7-2 combines with J gene TRBJ2-7, with TRBD2 matching over 7 bases. V gave up 1 base and J gave up 3 bases; unmatched junction bases: 18. This CDR3 spans 19 amino acids. Germline-derived CDR1 and CDR2 are SGHTA and FQGNSA. The CDR3: CASSLVGGSPGTTIYEQYF. The CDR3 DNA reads TGTGCCAGCAGCTTAGTAGGTGGAAGTCCCGGGACTACGATCTACGAGCAGTACTTC. The full variable domain, its missing parts supplied by reference TRBV7-2 and TRBJ2-7, is GAGVSQSPSNKVTEKGKDVELRCDPISGHTALYWYRQSLGQGLEFLIYFQGNSAPDKSGLPSDRFSAERTGGSVSTLTIQRTQQEDSAVYLCASSLVGGSPGTTIYEQYFGPGTRLTVT.

The chain recombines TRBV5-1 with TRBJ1-2; D possibly corresponds to TRBD1 (5 bases). This CDR3 has 13 amino acids. From germline, CDR1 is SGHRS and CDR2 YFSETQ. Trimming pared 6 bases from V and 7 bases from J, leaving 16 bases between. The CDR3 sequence is CASTSEQESGYTF. The CDR3 bases are TGCGCCAGCACCTCCGAACAGGAATCTGGCTACACCTTC.

The sample holds a few counts of this clone. The genes are TRBV5-6 and TRBJ1-5; D not certain. The CDR3 totals 13 residues. CDR1 SGHDT and CDR2 YYEEEE come from the germline V gene. V was shortened by 4 bases and J by 7 bases, with 12 bases between the two germline ends. In DNA form, the CDR3 reads TGTGCCAGCAGCGCGGGGAGGGAGCAGCCCCAGCATTTT. It translates to CASSAGREQPQHF.

This clone has a handful of counts. CDR3 sequence: CASSPRAGPGNEQFF. The DNA of the CDR3 is TGTGCCAGCTCACCACGAGCAGGGCCTGGCAATGAGCAGTTCTTC. The chain has TRBV18 and TRBJ2-1; D might be TRBD1 (5 bases). Trimming shortened V by 1 base and J by 6 bases, and 13 bases separated the two germline ends. Germline V gene sequence: CDR1 KGHSH, CDR2 LQKENI. This CDR3 is built from 15 residues.

CDR3 amino acids: CASSSGTVTDTQYF. The CDR3 DNA follows: TGTGCCAGCAGCTCCGGGACTGTCACAGATACGCAGTATTTT. This chain connects TRBV7-2 to TRBJ2-3, with TRBD2 as a possible D gene (6 bases). The CDR3 is made up of 14 amino acids. Germline lookup yields CDR1 SGHTA and CDR2 FQGNSA. The V end was cut by 4 bases, the J end by 2 bases, with 10 bases between.

CDR3 sequence reads: CASSQSVDSDTQYF. The CDR3 DNA sequence: TGTGCCAGCAGCCAATCAGTAGACTCAGATACGCAGTATTTT. The rearrangement uses TRBV3-1 (or the pseudogene TRBV3-2) and TRBJ2-3; no clear D. V lost 2 bases and J lost 4, with 10 bases in between. The germline V gene encodes CDR1 LGHDT and CDR2 YNNKEL (reference sequence). The CDR3 runs 14 residues.

The chain combines TRBV6-5 with TRBJ2-7, with a tentative D call TRBD2 (5 bases). Germline CDR1 reads MNHEY; CDR2 reads SVGAGI. The CDR3 runs to 16 residues. Trimming left V 0 bases short and J 5 bases short, with 17 bases between. The CDR3 is CASSYSIDILGNEQYF. DNA for the CDR3: TGTGCCAGCAGTTACTCGATTGACATACTAGGGAACGAGCAGTACTTC.

With respect to this clone: Distinct nucleotide sequences in the sample also encode this CDR3. CDR3 sequence: CASSPGQNYGYTF. In nucleotides, the CDR3 is TGTGCCAGCTCACCGGGACAGAACTATGGCTACACCTTC. V usage is TRBV18 and J usage is TRBJ1-2; 7 nucleotides match TRBD1. CDR1 is KGHSH and CDR2 is LQKENI in the germline V gene. The CDR3 is 13 residues long. Trimming took 3 bases from V and 2 from J; bases not matched to a gene: 0.

This clone was observed a handful of times. V is TRBV11-3 and J is TRBJ1-1; 8 bases fit TRBD1. Trimming took 4 bases from V and 3 from J; bases not matched to a gene: 7. The CDR3 extends over 15 amino acids. Per the germline V gene, CDR1 is SGHNT and CDR2 is YENEEA. Here the CDR3 DNA reads TGTGCCAGCAGCTACGGACAGGGTAAGGACACTGAAGCTTTCTTT. Its translation is CASSYGQGKDTEAFF.

V and J are TRBV4-2 and TRBJ2-7; 7 bases are a match to TRBD2. This CDR3 is 16 amino acids long. Looked up from germline, CDR1 is LGHNA and CDR2 is YNFKEQ. V lost 5 bases to trimming and J lost 7 bases; unmatched junction nucleotides: 17. This chain's CDR3 is CASSFTPSSSGGEQYF. Here the CDR3 DNA reads TGTGCCAGCAGCTTTACTCCGAGCTCCTCCGGGGGGGAGCAGTACTTC.